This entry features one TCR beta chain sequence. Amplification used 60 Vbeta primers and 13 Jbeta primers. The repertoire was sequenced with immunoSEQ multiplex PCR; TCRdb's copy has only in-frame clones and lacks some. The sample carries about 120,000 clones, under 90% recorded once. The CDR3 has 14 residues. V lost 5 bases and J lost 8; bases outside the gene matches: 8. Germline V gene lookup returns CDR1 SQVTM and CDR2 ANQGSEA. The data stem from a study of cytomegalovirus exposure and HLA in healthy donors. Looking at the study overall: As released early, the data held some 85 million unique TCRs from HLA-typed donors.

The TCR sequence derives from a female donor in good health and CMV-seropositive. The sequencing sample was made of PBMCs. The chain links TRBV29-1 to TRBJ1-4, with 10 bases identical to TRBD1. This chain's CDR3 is CSVPGTGVNEKLFF. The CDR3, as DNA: TGCAGCGTTCCCGGGACAGGGGTTAACGAAAAACTGTTTTTT.